These 30 T cell receptor beta chains originate from one sample sequenced in a study of OX40 agonist ivuxolimab in advanced cancers. Sequencing was performed with immunoSEQ multiplex PCR; in TCRdb, only in-frame clones are kept and a portion is missing. The table has tens of thousands of clones, 85% seen once. This sample comprised CD4+ or CD8+ T cells sorted from blood, obtained in a trial of the OX40 agonist ivuxolimab. These receptors originate from an adult with an advanced solid tumor such as melanoma, head and neck, liver or kidney cancer.

The chain carries TRBV9 and TRBJ2-1; perhaps TRBD1 as D (6 bases). Germline CDR1 reads SGDLS; CDR2 reads YYNGEE. CDR3 size: 18 residues. V shed 3 bases and J shed 7 bases, with 26 bases lying between them. The CDR3 DNA reads as TGTGCCAGCAGCGCGAAAGACAGGTTTCCCCCACCAAGTAATGAGCAGTTCTTC. The encoded protein is CASSAKDRFPPPSNEQFF.

Points on this clone: The junction and the germline gene differ at one end; a read error may be behind it. The V call is TRBV19, the J call TRBJ2-7; D call uncertain. This CDR3 is built from 8 residues. The germline CDR1 and CDR2 sequences are LNHDA and SQIVND (reference sequence). DNA of the CDR3: TGTGCCACTGGATTCTACGTTTTC. It translates to CATGFYVF.

The chain recombines TRBV4-1 with TRBJ1-1; D unresolved. Per germline, CDR1 MGHRA and CDR2 YSYEKL. This CDR3 has 13 residues. V was cut by 1 base and J by 2 bases, with 5 bases left in between. Here the CDR3 reads CASSQGENTEAFF. CDR3 in DNA: TGCGCCAGCAGCCAAGGGGAAAACACTGAAGCTTTCTTT.

To note about this clone: A read error may produce the germline difference seen at one junction end. The chain uses TRBV7-6 and TRBJ1-1; 9 nucleotides align to TRBD1. Germline-derived CDR1 and CDR2 are SGHVS and FNYEAQ. This CDR3 spans 16 amino acids. The CDR3 is CASSLGSGTGNAEAFF. The CDR3 region has the DNA TGTGCCAGCAGCTTAGGATCTGGGACAGGGAACGCTGAAGCTTTCTTT.

V gene TRBV11-3 combines with J gene TRBJ2-1; possible D gene TRBD2, 5 bases. This CDR3 has 13 residues. V was shortened by 0 bases and J by 8 bases, with 8 bases between the two germline ends. CDR1 is SGHNT, CDR2 YENEEA, per germline. For the CDR3, the DNA is TGTGCCAGCAGCTTAGATGCGGGCGATGAGCAGTTCTTC. Translated, it gives CASSLDAGDEQFF.

V usage is TRBV6-1 and J usage is TRBJ2-1; 10 nucleotides align to TRBD1. This CDR3 contains 15 residues. V shed 0 bases and J 7 bases; nucleotides not matched to a gene: 3. Per germline, CDR1 MNHNS and CDR2 SASEGT. The CDR3 nucleotides read TGTGCCAGCAGTGAAGCGGGACAGGGGAGGAATGAGCAGTTCTTC. This sequence encodes CASSEAGQGRNEQFF.

J is TRBJ1-2 and V is TRBV6-5; a possible D gene is TRBD1 (6 bases). The germline V gene encodes CDR1 MNHEY and CDR2 SVGAGI. CDR3 size: 15 residues. With 7 bases removed from V and 3 bases from J, the gap between germline ends came to 18 bases. CDR3 nucleotides: TGTGCCAGCAACCCAGGGGCCACCACCTACTATGGCTACACCTTC. It specifies CASNPGATTYYGYTF.

This chain joins TRBV28 and TRBJ2-3; TRBD2 aligns across 8 bases. CDR1 is MDHEN, CDR2 SYDVKM, per germline. This CDR3 has 15 amino acids. The V segment lost 6 bases and the J segment 0 bases; nucleotides outside the gene matches: 5. CDR3 amino acids: CASRVAGTSTDTQYF. In DNA, the CDR3 is TGTGCCAGCAGAGTAGCGGGGACTAGCACAGATACGCAGTATTTT.

The V call is TRBV27, the J call TRBJ2-1; D ambiguous. In germline, CDR1 is MNHEY, CDR2 SMNVEV (reference sequence). This CDR3 is built from 15 residues. V was clipped by 7 bases and J by 2 bases, with 15 bases between them. The CDR3 DNA reads TGTGCCAGCACAACCAGACCCAATCCCTACAATGAGCAGTTCTTC. Translated: CASTTRPNPYNEQFF.

CDR3 amino acids: CASSRDVPNEKLFF. DNA of the CDR3: TGTGCCAGCAGCCGGGACGTACCTAATGAAAAACTGTTTTTT. The chain links TRBV13 to TRBJ1-4; tentative D call: TRBD1 (5 bases). The ends were cut back, 5 bases at V and 3 bases at J, with 10 bases in the middle. CDR1 is PRHDT, CDR2 FYEKMQ, per germline (reference sequence). The CDR3 covers 14 residues.

The chain has TRBV2 and TRBJ2-1, with no clear D. V was cut by 3 bases and J by 7 bases, with 7 bases left in between. CDR3 length: 12 amino acids. The germline V gene has CDR1 SNHLY and CDR2 FYNNEI. As DNA, the CDR3 is TGTGCCAGCAGTGATAATTTTAATGAGCAGTTCTTC. Translation: CASSDNFNEQFF.

The chain combines TRBV11-2 with TRBJ2-3; 9 bases are a match to TRBD2. Germline loops: CDR1 SGHAT, CDR2 FQNNGV. V shed 5 bases and J 2 bases; nucleotides not matched to a gene: 5. The CDR3 is 15 residues long. DNA for the CDR3: TGTGCCAGCAGCATAGCGGGAGCCCCCACAGATACGCAGTATTTT. Translation: CASSIAGAPTDTQYF.

The rearrangement uses TRBV7-3 and TRBJ2-3; TRBD2 aligns across 10 bases. Germline CDR1 and CDR2: SGHTA and FQGTGA. CDR3 length: 16 residues. V lost 5 bases to trimming and J lost 4 bases; unmatched junction nucleotides: 9. CDR3 loop: CASSRGTSDEADTQYF. The CDR3 bases are TGTGCCAGCAGCCGCGGGACTAGCGATGAGGCAGATACGCAGTATTTT. The whole variable domain, remainder taken from reference TRBV7-3 and TRBJ2-3, is GAGVSQTPSNKVTEKGKYVELRCDPISGHTALYWYRQSLGQGPEFLIYFQGTGAADDSGLPNDRFFAVRPEGSVSTLKIQRTERGDSAVYLCASSRGTSDEADTQYFGPGTRLTVL.

V usage is TRBV5-1 and J usage is TRBJ1-2, with a tentative D call TRBD1 (5 bases). The CDR3 extends over 14 amino acids. Per the germline V gene, CDR1 is SGHRS and CDR2 is YFSETQ. Trimming left V 4 bases short and J 1 base short, with 11 bases between. In DNA form, the CDR3 reads TGCGCCAGCAGCCCTGACAGTTTTAACTATGGCTACACCTTC. Translation gives CASSPDSFNYGYTF.

V and J are TRBV7-8 and TRBJ1-1; the D is unclear. V was cut by 1 base and J by 1 base, with 10 bases left in between. The CDR3 is 15 residues long. From germline, CDR1 is SGHVS and CDR2 FQNEAQ. The CDR3 DNA reads as TGTGCCAGCAGCTTAGTGTCCAGTTCGAACACTGAAGCTTTCTTT. Encoded protein: CASSLVSSSNTEAFF.

The chain links TRBV7-2 to TRBJ2-3; D call uncertain. V lost 5 bases and J 5 bases, leaving 17 bases between the germline ends. Germline CDR1 and CDR2: SGHTA and FQGNSA. CDR3 length: 15 residues. The CDR3 DNA reads as TGTGCCAGCAGCCCGTCCGGGCTAGGCTTAGATACGCAGTATTTT. Its protein is CASSPSGLGLDTQYF.

J is TRBJ1-2 and V is TRBV5-1, with D perhaps TRBD1 (6 bases). The length of the CDR3 is 22 residues. Per the germline V gene, CDR1 is SGHRS and CDR2 is YFSETQ. Deletions cut 2 bases from V and 4 bases from J, with 36 bases between. The CDR3 sequence is CASSFHTGGTTNPRKFTYGYTF. The CDR3 DNA is TGCGCCAGCAGCTTTCATACGGGGGGGACAACAAACCCAAGGAAATTCACCTATGGCTACACCTTC.

This clone appeared a few times. The junction departs from germline at one end; a sequencing error may be responsible. The chain is built from TRBV11-2 and TRBJ2-3; D remains unclear. In germline, CDR1 is SGHAT, CDR2 FQNNGV. The CDR3 sequence is 13 residues long. CDR3 nucleotides: TGTGCCAGCGGCTTTGGAATATCAGATACGCAGTATTTT. Translated: CASGFGISDTQYF.

The chain links TRBV6-5 to TRBJ1-4, with 8 bases identical to TRBD1. Trimming removed 2 bases from V and 8 bases from J; junction bases left unmatched: 4. The CDR3 loop spans 14 amino acids. CDR1 and CDR2 from the germline V gene are MNHEY and SVGAGI. CDR3 sequence (DNA): TGTGCCAGCAGTTACACAGGGGGAAGGGAAAAACTGTTTTTT. Its translation: CASSYTGGREKLFF.

This clone occurred once. The chain uses TRBV7-2 and TRBJ2-3; TRBD2 aligns across 8 bases. The length of the CDR3 is 14 residues. Germline-derived CDR1 and CDR2 are SGHTA and FQGNSA. J lost 6 bases, V lost 1 base, and 3 bases had no gene match. CDR3 bases: TGTGCCAGCAGCTTAGTGAGCGGGAGTGATACGCAGTATTTT. This gives the protein CASSLVSGSDTQYF.

This clone was detected once. The chain has TRBV10-2 and TRBJ2-4, with TRBD2 identical over 15 bases. The CDR3 length is 17 residues. The ends lost 6 bases at V and 4 bases at J; junction bases unmatched: 7. Germline V gives CDR1 WSHSY, CDR2 SAAADI. CDR3 sequence: CASSGTSGGKTKNIQYF. The CDR3 DNA is TGCGCCAGCAGCGGGACTAGCGGGGGGAAAACTAAAAACATTCAGTACTTC.

V and J are TRBV5-6 and TRBJ1-1; D perhaps matches TRBD1 (6 bases). The CDR3 has 12 amino acids. The germline gives CDR1 SGHDT, CDR2 YYEEEE. With 5 bases removed from V and 5 bases from J, the gap between germline ends came to 10 bases. Here the CDR3 DNA reads TGTGCCAGCAGGGGGGGCGGGACTGAAGCTTTCTTT. Translated: CASRGGGTEAFF.

This sequence joins TRBV5-4 and TRBJ2-1; the match to TRBD2 covers 12 bases. The V gene end was trimmed by 5 bases and the J gene end by 5 bases; junction bases not matched to a gene: 11. CDR3 length equals 17 residues. Germline values: CDR1 SGHNT, CDR2 YYREEE (reference sequence). The CDR3 DNA follows: TGTGCCAGCAGTTTGACCCGACTAGCGGGGGTCGACAATGAGCAGTTCTTC. Translation gives CASSLTRLAGVDNEQFF.

The chain links TRBV11-2 to TRBJ1-2, with unresolved D. There are 15 residues in the CDR3. Trimming took 0 bases from V and 1 from J, leaving 9 bases between them. CDR1 is SGHAT, CDR2 FQNNGV, per germline. The CDR3 reads CASSLETFGNYGYTF. The CDR3 region has the DNA TGTGCCAGCAGCTTAGAGACTTTTGGTAACTATGGCTACACCTTC.

The V and J genes are TRBV2 and TRBJ2-1, with TRBD2 matching 9 bases. The CDR3 extends over 16 amino acids. V shed 4 bases, J shed 0 bases, and the junction held 4 bases outside the gene matches. Germline V gives CDR1 SNHLY, CDR2 FYNNEI. DNA of the CDR3: TGTGCCAGCAGTGCGCAGCGGGGGGACTCCTACAATGAGCAGTTCTTC. Translation gives CASSAQRGDSYNEQFF.

The V and J genes are TRBV6-6 and TRBJ2-1; D is possibly TRBD2 (6 bases). Germline V gene data show CDR1 as MNHNY and CDR2 as SVGAGI (reference sequence). The CDR3 covers 14 residues. The V and J ends lost 0 bases and 6 bases respectively, with 9 bases between them. The CDR3 region is CASSYSTRGNEQFF. CDR3 DNA: TGTGCCAGCAGTTACTCGACTAGGGGCAATGAGCAGTTCTTC.

This rearrangement joins TRBV28 to TRBJ1-4, with D tentatively TRBD1 (6 bases). The length of the CDR3 is 15 residues. Germline V gene sequence: CDR1 MDHEN, CDR2 SYDVKM. V gave up 6 bases and J gave up 2 bases, with 13 bases separating them. CDR3 region: CASRRGGGTNEKLFF. The CDR3 bases are TGTGCCAGCAGGAGAGGGGGGGGGACTAATGAAAAACTGTTTTTT.

This sequence joins TRBV5-5 and TRBJ1-3; D call uncertain. Germline loops: CDR1 SGHKS, CDR2 YYEKEE (reference sequence). The V gene lost 1 base and the J gene lost 2 bases, with 10 bases spanning the gap. The CDR3 consists of 15 residues. CDR3 nucleotide sequence: TGTGCCAGCAGCTTGCCTCAGACGGCTGGAAACACCATATATTTT. Translating it yields CASSLPQTAGNTIYF.

This clone has a single count. J is TRBJ2-5 and V is TRBV5-4; TRBD2 matches at 12 bases. The better agreement between TRBJ2-7 and the DNA end casts doubt on the J call. CDR1 SGHNT and CDR2 YYREEE come from the germline V gene (reference sequence). This CDR3 is 17 amino acids long. CDR3 loop: CASSLASLAGGGYEQYF. The CDR3 region has the DNA TGTGCCAGCAGCTTGGCCTCACTAGCGGGGGGAGGCTACGAGCAGTACTTC.

The chain is built from TRBV5-1 and TRBJ2-3; D gene uncertain. The CDR3 extends over 16 amino acids. V gave up 0 bases and J gave up 0 bases, with 11 bases separating them. Germline loops: CDR1 SGHRS, CDR2 YFSETQ. The CDR3: CASSLGGPPSTDTQYF. The CDR3, as DNA: TGCGCCAGCAGCTTGGGAGGTCCCCCTAGCACAGATACGCAGTATTTT.